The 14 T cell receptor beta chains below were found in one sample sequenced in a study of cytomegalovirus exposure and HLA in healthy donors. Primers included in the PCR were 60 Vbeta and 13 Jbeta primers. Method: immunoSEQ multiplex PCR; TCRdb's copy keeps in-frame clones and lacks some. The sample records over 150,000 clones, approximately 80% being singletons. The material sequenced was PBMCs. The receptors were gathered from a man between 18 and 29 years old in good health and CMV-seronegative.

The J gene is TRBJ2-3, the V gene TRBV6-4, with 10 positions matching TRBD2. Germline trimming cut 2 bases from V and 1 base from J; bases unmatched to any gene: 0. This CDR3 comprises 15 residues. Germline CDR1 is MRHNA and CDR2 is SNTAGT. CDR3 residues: CASSDLAGGTDTQYF. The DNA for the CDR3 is TGTGCCAGCAGTGACCTAGCGGGGGGCACAGATACGCAGTATTTT.

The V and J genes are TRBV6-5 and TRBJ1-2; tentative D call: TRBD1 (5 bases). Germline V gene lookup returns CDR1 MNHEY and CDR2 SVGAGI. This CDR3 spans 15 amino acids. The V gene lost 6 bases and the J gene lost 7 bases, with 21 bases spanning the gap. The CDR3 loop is CASRGQGGWRSGYTF. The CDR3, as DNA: TGTGCCAGCAGGGGTCAGGGTGGTTGGCGGTCTGGCTACACCTTC.

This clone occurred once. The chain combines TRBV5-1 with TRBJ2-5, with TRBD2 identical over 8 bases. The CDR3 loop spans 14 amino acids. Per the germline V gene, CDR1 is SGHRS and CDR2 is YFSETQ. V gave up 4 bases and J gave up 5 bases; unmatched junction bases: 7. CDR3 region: CASSPLRGGETQYF. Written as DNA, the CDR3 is TGCGCCAGCAGCCCCCTCCGGGGGGGGGAGACCCAGTACTTC.

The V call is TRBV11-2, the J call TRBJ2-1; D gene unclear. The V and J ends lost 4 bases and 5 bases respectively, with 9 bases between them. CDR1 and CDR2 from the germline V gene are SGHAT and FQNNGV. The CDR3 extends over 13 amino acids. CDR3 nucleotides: TGTGCCAGCAGCTACGGAGCACACAATGAGCAGTTCTTC. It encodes CASSYGAHNEQFF. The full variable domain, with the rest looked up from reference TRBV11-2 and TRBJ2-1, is EAGVAQSPRYKIIEKRQSVAFWCNPISGHATLYWYQQILGQGPKLLIQFQNNGVVDDSQLPKDRFSAERLKGVDSTLKIQPAKLEDSAVYLCASSYGAHNEQFFGPGTRLTVL.

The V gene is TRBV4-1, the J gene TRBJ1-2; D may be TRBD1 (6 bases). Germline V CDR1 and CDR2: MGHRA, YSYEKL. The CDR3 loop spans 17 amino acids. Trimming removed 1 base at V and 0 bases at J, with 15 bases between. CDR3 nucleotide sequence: TGCGCCAGCAGCCAAGTATTACAGGGACTAGCTAACTATGGCTACACCTTC. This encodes CASSQVLQGLANYGYTF.

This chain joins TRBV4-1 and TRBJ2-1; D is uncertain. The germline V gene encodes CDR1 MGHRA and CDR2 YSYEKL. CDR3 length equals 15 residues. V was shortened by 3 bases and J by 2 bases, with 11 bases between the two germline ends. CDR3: CASSHDKITYNEQFF. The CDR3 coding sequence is TGCGCCAGCAGCCATGACAAAATCACCTACAATGAGCAGTTCTTC.

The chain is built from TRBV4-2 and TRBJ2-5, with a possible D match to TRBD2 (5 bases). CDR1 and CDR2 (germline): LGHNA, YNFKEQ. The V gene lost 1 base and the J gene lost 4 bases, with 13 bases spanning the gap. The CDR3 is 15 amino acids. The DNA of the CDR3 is TGTGCCAGCAGCCAAGTGTGGGAGTACGGAGAGACCCAGTACTTC. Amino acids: CASSQVWEYGETQYF.

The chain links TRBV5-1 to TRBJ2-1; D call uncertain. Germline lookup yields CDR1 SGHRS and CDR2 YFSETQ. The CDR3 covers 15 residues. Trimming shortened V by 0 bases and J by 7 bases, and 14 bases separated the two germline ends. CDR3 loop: CASSLGSDSLNEQFF. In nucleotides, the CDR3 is TGCGCCAGCAGCTTGGGGAGCGATTCGCTTAATGAGCAGTTCTTC.

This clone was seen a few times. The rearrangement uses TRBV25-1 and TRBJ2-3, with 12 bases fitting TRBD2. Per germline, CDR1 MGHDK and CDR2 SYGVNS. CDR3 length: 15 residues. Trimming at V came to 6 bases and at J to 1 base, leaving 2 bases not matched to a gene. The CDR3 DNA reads TGTGCCAGCAGAAGGACTAGCGGGGGCACAGATACGCAGTATTTT. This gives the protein CASRRTSGGTDTQYF.

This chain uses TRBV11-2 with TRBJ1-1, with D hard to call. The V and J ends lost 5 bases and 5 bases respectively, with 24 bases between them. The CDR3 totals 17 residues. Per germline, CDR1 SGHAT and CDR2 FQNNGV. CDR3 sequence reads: CASSLTHGLDSGTEAFF. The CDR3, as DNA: TGTGCCAGCAGCCTAACCCACGGGCTGGACTCGGGGACTGAAGCTTTCTTT.

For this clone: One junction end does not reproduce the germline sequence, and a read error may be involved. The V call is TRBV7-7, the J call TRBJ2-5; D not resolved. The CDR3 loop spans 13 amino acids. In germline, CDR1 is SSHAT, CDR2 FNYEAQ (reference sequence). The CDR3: CASSLRQRETQYF. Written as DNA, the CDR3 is TGTGCTAGCAGCTTAAGGCAGCGAGAGACCCAGTACTTC.

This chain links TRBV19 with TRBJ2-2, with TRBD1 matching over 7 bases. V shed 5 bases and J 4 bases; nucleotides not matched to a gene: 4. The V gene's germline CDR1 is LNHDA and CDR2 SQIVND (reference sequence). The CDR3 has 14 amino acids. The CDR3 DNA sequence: TGTGCCAGTAGTCCCCGACAGGGCACCGGGGAGCTGTTTTTT. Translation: CASSPRQGTGELFF. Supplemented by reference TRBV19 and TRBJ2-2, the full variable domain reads DGGITQSPKYLFRKEGQNVTLSCEQNLNHDAMYWYRQDPGQGLRLIYYSQIVNDFQKGDIAEGYSVSREKKESFPLTVTSAQKNPTAFYLCASSPRQGTGELFFGEGSRLTVL.

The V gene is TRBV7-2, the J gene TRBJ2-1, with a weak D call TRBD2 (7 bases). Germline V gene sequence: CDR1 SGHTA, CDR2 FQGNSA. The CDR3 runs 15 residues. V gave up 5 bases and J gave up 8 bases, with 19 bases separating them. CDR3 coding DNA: TGTGCCAGCAGCCACCTCTTGGGGGGGGCCTATGAGCAGTTCTTC. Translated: CASSHLLGGAYEQFF.

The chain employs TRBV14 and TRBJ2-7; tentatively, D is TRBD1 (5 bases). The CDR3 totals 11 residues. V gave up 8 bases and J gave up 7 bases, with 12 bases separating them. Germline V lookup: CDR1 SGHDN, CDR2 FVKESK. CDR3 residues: CASSQGREQYF. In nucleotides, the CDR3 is TGTGCCAGCTCCCAGGGCAGGGAGCAGTACTTC.